The 14 T cell receptor beta chains below come from one sample, sequenced in a study of long-term antiretroviral therapy in people with HIV (dated 2022 in TCRdb). The immunoSEQ hsTCRB v3.0 assay was used at survey level resolution for TRB variable region sequencing. Held by TCRdb, this immuneACCESS table contains in-frame sequences only and omits some clones. Under half of the omission traces to an unresolved V gene where checked; the cause of the rest is unknown. The sample yields some 22,000 clones; just under 85% were counted once. 3% to 4% of the sample is taken by the ten largest. The material sequenced was unsorted PBMCs, taken about 4 years after starting antiretroviral therapy. These receptors were collected from a man between 18 and 29 years old with HIV.

The chain is built from TRBV10-3 and TRBJ2-5; D is possibly TRBD1 or TRBD2 (7 bases each). Germline V gene lookup returns CDR1 ENHRY and CDR2 SYGVKD. This CDR3 contains 14 residues. V lost 6 bases and J 4 bases, leaving 15 bases between the germline ends. The CDR3: CAIRAGQQTETQYF. For the CDR3, the DNA is TGTGCCATCAGAGCGGGACAGCAAACAGAGACCCAGTACTTC.

The chain is built from TRBV10-1 and TRBJ2-2, with D perhaps matching TRBD1 (6 bases). In germline, CDR1 is WNHNN, CDR2 SYGVQD (reference sequence). The CDR3 totals 13 residues. V was cut by 10 bases and J by 5 bases, with 14 bases left in between. CDR3 protein: CAKYLQGTGELFF. In DNA form, the CDR3 reads TGCGCCAAATACCTACAGGGAACCGGGGAGCTGTTTTTT.

This CDR3 is CAWSVLPTGTGGEKLFF. The DNA of the CDR3 is TGTGCCTGGAGTGTACTACCTACCGGGACCGGGGGTGAAAAACTGTTTTTT. The gene calls are TRBV30 and TRBJ1-4; a weak D match, TRBD1 (5 bases). The V end lost 0 bases, the J end lost 7 bases, and 21 bases lay between the germline ends. Germline V gene data show CDR1 as GTSNPN and CDR2 as SVGIG (reference sequence). This CDR3 is 17 amino acids long.

The J gene is TRBJ1-4, the V gene TRBV15; D is possibly TRBD1 (6 bases). The germline V and J ends were trimmed by 5 bases and 6 bases, with 16 bases remaining between them. This CDR3 has 15 residues. Per the germline V gene, CDR1 is LNHNV and CDR2 is YYDKDF (reference sequence). In DNA form, the CDR3 reads TGTGCCACCAGCGAAATCCGGACAGCGGATGAAAAACTGTTTTTT. As protein: CATSEIRTADEKLFF.

V and J are TRBV5-5 and TRBJ1-6; TRBD1 might be the D (5 bases). The CDR3 totals 14 residues. The germline V gene encodes CDR1 SGHKS and CDR2 YYEKEE (reference sequence). The ends were cut back, 4 bases at V and 8 bases at J, with 13 bases in the middle. The DNA for the CDR3 is TGTGCCAGCAGCCCGGCGGAAGGGGATTCACCCCTCCACTTT. As protein: CASSPAEGDSPLHF. Combining the CDR3 with reference TRBV5-5 and TRBJ1-6 gives the whole variable domain DAGVTQSPTHLIKTRGQQVTLRCSPISGHKSVSWYQQVLGQGPQFIFQYYEKEERGRGNFPDRFSARQFPNYSSELNVNALLLGDSALYLCASSPAEGDSPLHFGNGTRLTVT.

The V call is TRBV6-6, the J call TRBJ2-7, with 12 bases matching TRBD1. The germline CDR1 and CDR2 sequences are MNHNY and SVGAGI (reference sequence). The V gene end was trimmed by 7 bases and the J gene end by 3 bases; junction bases not matched to a gene: 7. The CDR3 spans 15 residues. The CDR3 loop reads CASTSGTGGDYEQYV. CDR3 DNA sequence: TGTGCCAGCACTTCCGGGACAGGGGGCGACTACGAGCAGTACGTC.

The genes are TRBV5-8 and TRBJ1-2; D ambiguous. The V and J ends lost 1 base and 8 bases respectively, with 12 bases between them. Germline CDR1 SGHTS, CDR2 YDEGEE. CDR3 length: 13 residues. This CDR3 is CASSLLVALGYTF. The CDR3 nucleotides read TGTGCCAGCAGCTTGCTGGTTGCCCTCGGCTACACCTTC. The full variable domain, in which reference TRBV5-8 and TRBJ1-2 provide the parts outside the CDR3, is EAGVTQSPTHLIKTRGQQATLRCSPISGHTSVYWYQQALGLGLQFLLWYDEGEERNRGNFPPRFSGRQFPNYSSELNVNALELEDSALYLCASSLLVALGYTFGSGTRLTVV.

On this clone: Other DNA sequences within the sample encode an identical CDR3. The chain uses TRBV7-8 and TRBJ1-2; D perhaps matches TRBD1 (5 bases). Germline CDR1 reads SGHVS; CDR2 reads FQNEAQ. This CDR3 contains 13 residues. V was trimmed by 1 base and J by 2 bases, leaving 5 bases between them. For the CDR3, the DNA is TGTGCCAGCAGCTTAGGGGGCAACTATGGCTACACCTTC. Its translation is CASSLGGNYGYTF.

CDR3 loop: CASSRAFGELFF. CDR3 nucleotide sequence: TGTGCCAGCAGCCGGGCCTTCGGGGAGCTGTTTTTT. This rearrangement joins TRBV5-6 to TRBJ2-2; D ambiguous. The CDR3 sequence is 12 residues long. Deletions cut 4 bases from V and 7 bases from J, with 8 bases between. CDR1 and CDR2 (germline): SGHDT, YYEEEE.

The chain has TRBV27 and TRBJ2-2; tentatively, D is TRBD1 (6 bases). The CDR3 has 16 residues. V lost 0 bases and J 8 bases, leaving 16 bases between the germline ends. Germline V gives CDR1 MNHEY, CDR2 SMNVEV (reference sequence). The CDR3 nucleotides are TGTGCCAGCAGTTTATCCCGGGGACAATCCGTAGGGGAGCTGTTTTTT. Translation gives CASSLSRGQSVGELFF.

The chain employs TRBV7-3 and TRBJ1-6; D gene unclear. Germline assignment: CDR1 SGHTA and CDR2 FQGTGA. Between the trimmed V and J ends, which lost 3 bases and 3 bases, there was a span of 9 bases. The CDR3 runs 15 residues. CDR3: CASSFSGRYNSPLHF. The CDR3 DNA sequence: TGTGCCAGCAGCTTTTCCGGACGCTATAATTCACCCCTCCACTTT.

This clone has more than one count but fewer than ten. The chain couples TRBV11-3 to TRBJ2-4, with D uncertain. The V gene's germline CDR1 is SGHNT and CDR2 YENEEA. The CDR3 is 13 amino acids. Trimming removed 2 bases from V and 8 bases from J, with 10 bases in between. In DNA form, the CDR3 reads TGTGCCAGCAGCTTAACACCCATGGACATTCAGTACTTC. This gives the protein CASSLTPMDIQYF.

This chain uses TRBV10-3 with TRBJ2-7, with D tentatively TRBD1 (6 bases). Germline assignment: CDR1 ENHRY and CDR2 SYGVKD. Deletions cut 0 bases from V and 6 bases from J, with 9 bases between. The CDR3 sequence is 13 residues long. The CDR3 DNA follows: TGTGCCATCAGTGAGTCTGGGGGCGGCGAGCAGTACTTC. Protein sequence: CAISESGGGEQYF.

The chain joins TRBV7-9 to TRBJ2-1; D not resolved. The CDR3 has 11 residues. Trimming stripped 5 bases from V and 9 bases from J, with 8 bases between. From germline, CDR1 is SEHNR and CDR2 FQNEAQ (reference sequence). CDR3 loop: CASSLSPEQFF. CDR3 DNA sequence: TGTGCCAGCAGCCTTAGCCCTGAGCAGTTCTTC. The full variable domain, its missing parts supplied by reference TRBV7-9 and TRBJ2-1, is DTGVSQNPRHKITKRGQNVTFRCDPISEHNRLYWYRQTLGQGPEFLTYFQNEAQLEKSRLLSDRFSAERPKGSFSTLEIQRTEQGDSAMYLCASSLSPEQFFGPGTRLTVL.